The 3 T cell receptor beta chains in this list originate from one sample, sequenced in a study of cytomegalovirus exposure and HLA in healthy donors. PCR involved 60 Vbeta and 13 Jbeta primers. Using immunoSEQ multiplex PCR, the repertoire was profiled, and TCRdb retains in-frame clones only, with some absent. Of over 95,000 clones in the sample, 70% to 85% were seen once. Sequencing was done on a sample of PBMCs. These receptors were taken from a man aged 40-49 years in good health and CMV-seropositive.

In its sample, this clone was seen once. V usage is TRBV14 and J usage is TRBJ1-2; D possibly corresponds to TRBD1 (5 bases). Trimming stripped 0 bases from V and 4 bases from J, with 9 bases between. CDR3 size: 14 residues. Germline CDR1 SGHDN, CDR2 FVKESK. The CDR3 nucleotides read TGTGCCAGCAGCCAAGATAGGGGCGGCTATGGCTACACCTTC. Residues: CASSQDRGGYGYTF.

As DNA, the CDR3 is TGTGCCAGCAGCAGCCCGGGGGGCGGGCTAGGGTACGAGCAGTACTTC. Translating it yields CASSSPGGGLGYEQYF. This rearrangement joins TRBV13 to TRBJ2-5; TRBD2 might be the D (7 bases). The DNA end is more similar to TRBJ2-7, so the J call may be wrong. The CDR3 has 16 amino acids. Germline V gene sequence: CDR1 PRHDT, CDR2 FYEKMQ (reference sequence).

This rearrangement joins TRBV4-1 to TRBJ2-1; weak D call: TRBD2 (5 bases). V lost 4 bases and J 2 bases, leaving 12 bases between the germline ends. Germline CDR1 and CDR2: MGHRA and YSYEKL. The CDR3 is made up of 15 amino acids. CDR3 nucleotides: TGCGCCAGCAGCCCCCTAGCCAATGCCTACAATGAGCAGTTCTTC. This gives the protein CASSPLANAYNEQFF.